This TCR beta chain was identified in a study of regulatory T cells in long-lasting Graves disease. The CDR3 loop spans 17 amino acids. The germline V gene encodes CDR1 SQVTM and CDR2 ANQGSEA. V was clipped by 0 bases and J by 3 bases; unmatched bases: 11. This clonotype has just a few counts. Time point: newly diagnosed GD, antithyroid drugs for less than 3 months. Isolated PBMC RNA provided the starting material for the TCR library. Libraries of TCR beta came from iRepertoire HTBI primers plus Arm-PCR of CDR3 regions. In TCRdb, the multiplex PCR reads were re-called with MiXCR into one record per CDR3 protein. The sample lists 450,000 to 600,000 distinct CDR3 sequences, 13% seen once, with roughly a tenth in the top ten. These data also formed part of another study, on T cells in Graves' hyperthyroidism and ophthalmopathy. From that second work: Researchers defined stable Graves' hyperthyroidism as no ophthalmopathy progression within 18 months.

This sequence joins TRBV29-1 and TRBJ2-1, with 7 bases that match TRBD2. This receptor was identified in a man aged 30-40 years with Graves disease. Sequences were derived from peripheral blood mononuclear cells (PBMCs), sampled at new diagnosis, from a patient treated with antithyroid drugs. The DNA for the CDR3 is TGCAGCGTTGAAGATCTGGGGGGGAGGGCCATCTACAATGAGCAGTTCTTC. It yields the protein CSVEDLGGRAIYNEQFF.